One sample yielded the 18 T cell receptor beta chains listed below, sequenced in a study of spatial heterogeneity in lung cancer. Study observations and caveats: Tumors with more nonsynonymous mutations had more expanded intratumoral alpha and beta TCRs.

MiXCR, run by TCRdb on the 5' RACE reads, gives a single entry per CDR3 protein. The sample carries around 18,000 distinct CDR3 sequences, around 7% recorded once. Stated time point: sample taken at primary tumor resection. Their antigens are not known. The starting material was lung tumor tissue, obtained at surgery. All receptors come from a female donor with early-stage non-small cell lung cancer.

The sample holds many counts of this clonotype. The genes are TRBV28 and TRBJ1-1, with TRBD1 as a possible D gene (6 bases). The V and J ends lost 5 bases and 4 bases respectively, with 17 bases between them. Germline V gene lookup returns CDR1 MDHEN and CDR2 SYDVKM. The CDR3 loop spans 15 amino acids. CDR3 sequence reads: CASSPQGQGGTEAFF. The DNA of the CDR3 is TGTGCCAGCAGTCCGCAGGGACAAGGTGGCACTGAAGCTTTCTTT.

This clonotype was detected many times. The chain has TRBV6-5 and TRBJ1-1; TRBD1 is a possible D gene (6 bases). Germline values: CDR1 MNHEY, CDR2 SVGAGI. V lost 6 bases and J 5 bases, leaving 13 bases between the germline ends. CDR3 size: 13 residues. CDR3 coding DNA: TGTGCCAGCAGGAGGGGGATCAATACTGAAGCTTTCTTT. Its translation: CASRRGINTEAFF.

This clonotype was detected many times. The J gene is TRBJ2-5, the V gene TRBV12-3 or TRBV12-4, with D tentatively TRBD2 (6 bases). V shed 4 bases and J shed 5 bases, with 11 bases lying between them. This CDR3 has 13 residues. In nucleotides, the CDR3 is TGTGCCAGCAGTTGGGGGACTCCTGAGACCCAGTACTTC. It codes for CASSWGTPETQYF.

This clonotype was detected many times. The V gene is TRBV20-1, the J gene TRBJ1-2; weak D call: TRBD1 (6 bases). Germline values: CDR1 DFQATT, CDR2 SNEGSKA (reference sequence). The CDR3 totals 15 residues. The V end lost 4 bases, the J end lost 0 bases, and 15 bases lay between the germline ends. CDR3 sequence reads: CSAIPLTGANYGYTF. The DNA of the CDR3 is TGCAGTGCTATCCCTTTGACAGGCGCTAACTATGGCTACACCTTC.

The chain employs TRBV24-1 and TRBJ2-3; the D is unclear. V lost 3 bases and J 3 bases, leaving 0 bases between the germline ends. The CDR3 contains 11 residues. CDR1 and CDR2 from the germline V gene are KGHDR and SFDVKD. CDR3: CATSDTDTQYF. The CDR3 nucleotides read TGTGCCACCAGTGATACAGATACGCAGTATTTT.

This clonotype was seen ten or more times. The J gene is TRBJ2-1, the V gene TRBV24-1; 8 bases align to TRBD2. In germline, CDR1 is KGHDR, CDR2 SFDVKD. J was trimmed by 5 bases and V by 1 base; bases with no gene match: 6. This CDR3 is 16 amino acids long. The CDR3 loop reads CATSDFRGGKHNEQFF. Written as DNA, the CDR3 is TGTGCCACCAGTGATTTTCGGGGGGGGAAGCACAATGAGCAGTTCTTC.

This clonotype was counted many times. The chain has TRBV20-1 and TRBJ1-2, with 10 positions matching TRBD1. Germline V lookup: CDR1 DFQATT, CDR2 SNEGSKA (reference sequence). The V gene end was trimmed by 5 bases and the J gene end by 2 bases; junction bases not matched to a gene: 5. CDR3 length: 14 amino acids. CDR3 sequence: CSAWGQGTNYGYTF. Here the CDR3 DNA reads TGCAGTGCTTGGGGACAGGGGACAAACTATGGCTACACCTTC.

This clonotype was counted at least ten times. The CDR3 loop is CASSQRQGTGEQYF. In nucleotides, the CDR3 is TGCGCCAGCAGCCAGAGACAGGGAACGGGCGAGCAGTACTTC. V and J are TRBV5-1 and TRBJ2-7, with 7 nucleotides matching TRBD1. V shed 4 bases and J 6 bases; nucleotides not matched to a gene: 10. Per germline, CDR1 SGHRS and CDR2 YFSETQ. CDR3 size: 14 residues.

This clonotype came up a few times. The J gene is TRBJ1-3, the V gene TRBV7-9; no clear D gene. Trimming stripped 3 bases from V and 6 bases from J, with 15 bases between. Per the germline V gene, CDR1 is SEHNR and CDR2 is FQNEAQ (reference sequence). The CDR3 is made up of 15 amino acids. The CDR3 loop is CASSFSWGNSNTIYF. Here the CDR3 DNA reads TGTGCCAGCAGCTTCTCTTGGGGTAACTCAAACACCATATATTTT. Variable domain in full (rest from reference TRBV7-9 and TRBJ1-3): DTGVSQNPRHKITKRGQNVTFRCDPISEHNRLYWYRQTLGQGPEFLTYFQNEAQLEKSRLLSDRFSAERPKGSFSTLEIQRTEQGDSAMYLCASSFSWGNSNTIYFGEGSWLTVV.

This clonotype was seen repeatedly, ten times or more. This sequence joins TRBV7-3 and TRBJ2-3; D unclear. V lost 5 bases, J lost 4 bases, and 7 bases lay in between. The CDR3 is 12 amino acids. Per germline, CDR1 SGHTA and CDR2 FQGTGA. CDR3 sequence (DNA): TGTGCCAGCAGCATATCCGCAGATACGCAGTATTTT. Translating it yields CASSISADTQYF.

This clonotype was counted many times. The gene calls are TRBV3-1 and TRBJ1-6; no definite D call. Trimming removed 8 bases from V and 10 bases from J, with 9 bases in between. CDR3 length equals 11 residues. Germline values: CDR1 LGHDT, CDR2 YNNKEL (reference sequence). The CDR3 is CASGFQSPLHF. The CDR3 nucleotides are TGTGCCAGCGGGTTTCAGTCACCCCTCCACTTT.

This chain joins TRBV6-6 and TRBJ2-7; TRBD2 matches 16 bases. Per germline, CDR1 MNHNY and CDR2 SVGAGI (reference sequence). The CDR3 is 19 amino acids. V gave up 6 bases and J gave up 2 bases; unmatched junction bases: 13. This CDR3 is CASRAGTSGGAFRPYEQYF. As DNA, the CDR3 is TGTGCCAGCAGGGCCGGGACTAGCGGGGGGGCCTTTAGACCCTACGAGCAGTACTTC.

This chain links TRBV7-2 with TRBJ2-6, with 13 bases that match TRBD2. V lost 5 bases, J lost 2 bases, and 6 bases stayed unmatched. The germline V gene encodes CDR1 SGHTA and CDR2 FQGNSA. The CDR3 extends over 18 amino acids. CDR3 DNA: TGTGCCAGCAGCCTGACTAGCGGGGGGCCCCCTGGGGCCAACGTCCTGACTTTC. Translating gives CASSLTSGGPPGANVLTF.

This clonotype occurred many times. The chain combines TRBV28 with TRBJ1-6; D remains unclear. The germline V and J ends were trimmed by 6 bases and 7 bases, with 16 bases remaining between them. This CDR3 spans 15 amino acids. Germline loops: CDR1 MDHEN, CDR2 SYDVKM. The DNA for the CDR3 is TGTGCCAGCAGCCACCTGAGTGGGAGGAATTCACCCCTCCACTTT. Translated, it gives CASSHLSGRNSPLHF.

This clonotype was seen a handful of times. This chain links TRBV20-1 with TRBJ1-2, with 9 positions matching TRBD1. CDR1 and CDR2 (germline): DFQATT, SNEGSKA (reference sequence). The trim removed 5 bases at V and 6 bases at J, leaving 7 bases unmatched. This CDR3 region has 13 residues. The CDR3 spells CSAAGQGGDGYTF. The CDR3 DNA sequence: TGCAGTGCTGCGGGACAGGGAGGGGATGGCTACACCTTC.

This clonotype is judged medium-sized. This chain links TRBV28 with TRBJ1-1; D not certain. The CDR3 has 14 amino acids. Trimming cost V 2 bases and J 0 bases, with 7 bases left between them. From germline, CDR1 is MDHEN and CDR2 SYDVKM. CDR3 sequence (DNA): TGTGCCAGCAGTTTAAGGGTAATGAACACTGAAGCTTTCTTT. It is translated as CASSLRVMNTEAFF.

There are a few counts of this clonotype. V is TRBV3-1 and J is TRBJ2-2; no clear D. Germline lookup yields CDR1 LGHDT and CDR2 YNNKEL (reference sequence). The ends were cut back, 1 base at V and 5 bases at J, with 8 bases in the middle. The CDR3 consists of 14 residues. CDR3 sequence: CASSQVEQTGELFF. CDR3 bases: TGTGCCAGCAGCCAAGTTGAACAAACCGGGGAGCTGTTTTTT.

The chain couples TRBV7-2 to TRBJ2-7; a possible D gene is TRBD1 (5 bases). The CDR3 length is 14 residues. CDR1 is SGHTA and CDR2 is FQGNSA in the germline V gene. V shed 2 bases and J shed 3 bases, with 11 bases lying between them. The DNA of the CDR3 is TGTGCCAGCAGCTTACGGCTCAGGGACTACGAGCAGTACTTC. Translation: CASSLRLRDYEQYF.